This T cell receptor (beta chain) was recorded in a study of T cell responses to AZD1222 COVID-19 vaccine. Using immunoSEQ multiplex PCR, the repertoire was profiled, and TCRdb retains in-frame clones only, with some absent. The table shows around 170,000 clones, with about nine tenths occurring only once. On this clone itself: Its antigen is as yet unknown.

The study, taken as a whole, reports: Donors in the cohort were predominantly white British and more often female, and clonal diversity was possibly underestimated. Spike-specific TCR repertoires showed rising breadth and depth after two AZD1222 doses. Of the AZD1222 recipients, only 6 or 7 were seropositive at baseline.

CDR3 size: 16 residues. Trimming stripped 4 bases from V and 2 bases from J, with 13 bases between. Germline CDR1 reads SGHRS; CDR2 reads YFSETQ. This TCR was recovered from an adult who received the AZD1222 COVID-19 vaccine. The sample consisted of peripheral blood, taken 28 days after the second AZD1222 dose. This sequence joins TRBV5-1 and TRBJ1-6; D might be TRBD1 (6 bases). The CDR3 is CASSRARDTYNSPLHF. CDR3 DNA: TGCGCCAGCAGCCGTGCGCGGGACACCTATAATTCACCCCTCCACTTT.